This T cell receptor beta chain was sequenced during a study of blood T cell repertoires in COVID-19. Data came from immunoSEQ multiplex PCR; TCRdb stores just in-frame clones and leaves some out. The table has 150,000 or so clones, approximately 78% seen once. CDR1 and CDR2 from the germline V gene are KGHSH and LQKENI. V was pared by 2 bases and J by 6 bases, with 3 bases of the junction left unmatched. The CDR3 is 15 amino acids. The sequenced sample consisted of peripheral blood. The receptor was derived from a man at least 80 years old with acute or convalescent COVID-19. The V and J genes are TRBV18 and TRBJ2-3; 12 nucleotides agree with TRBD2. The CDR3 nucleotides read TGTGCCAGCTCACCAAGGACTAGCGGGACGGATACGCAGTATTTT. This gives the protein CASSPRTSGTDTQYF.